This T cell receptor (beta chain) originates from a study of vaccination and CD4 T cells after COVID-19. As for treatment: approximately 11-day PBMC culture with coronavirus spike peptide pools or control peptides (ViraFEST assay). IL-2 (approximately 10 IU/ml) and peptide pools (about 9.4 ug/ml) were added to cultures of 1.5 million to 2 million PBMCs per well. For this clonotype: The target antigen is unknown.

An Oncomine TCR Beta short-read assay was used to sequence the DNA from cultured CD4+ T cells. TCRdb fed the PCR reads into MiXCR, producing one record per CDR3 protein. The sample has approximately 21,000 distinct CDR3 sequences, 67% seen once. General observations from the study: Within the convalescent patients, spike mono-reactivity was found in 304 of 307 vaccine-specific clones.

Germline loops: CDR1 MNHEY, CDR2 SMNVEV (reference sequence). Trimming took 2 bases from V and 3 from J, leaving 10 bases between them. The CDR3 sequence is 14 residues long. This chain links TRBV27 with TRBJ1-2; unclear D gene. The sample taken for sequencing was CD4+ T cells from blood, cultured in vitro. This clonotype originated in a human donor who had recovered from COVID-19. The CDR3: CASSLGSSYYGYTF. In DNA form, the CDR3 reads TGTGCCAGCAGTTTAGGGTCGTCGTACTATGGCTACACCTTC.